The 21 T cell receptor beta chains listed next were all sequenced from one sample in a study of OX40 agonist ivuxolimab in advanced cancers. Method: immunoSEQ multiplex PCR; TCRdb's copy keeps in-frame clones and lacks some. The data hold some 35,000 clones, with 84% observed a single time. The sequencing used CD4+ or CD8+ T cells sorted from blood, collected in a trial of the OX40 agonist ivuxolimab. The receptor source for this set is an adult with an advanced solid tumor such as melanoma, head and neck, liver or kidney cancer.

The chain uses TRBV19 and TRBJ1-1, with D maybe TRBD1 (6 bases). The CDR3 has 12 amino acids. Looked up from germline, CDR1 is LNHDA and CDR2 is SQIVND (reference sequence). Trimming pared 7 bases from V and 5 bases from J, leaving 11 bases between. The CDR3 bases are TGTGCCAGTAATTCAGGGGTGACTGAAGCTTTCTTT. This encodes CASNSGVTEAFF.

Sample share makes this clone medium-sized. The junction differs from germline at one of its ends, possibly a read error. The chain is built from TRBV9 and TRBJ2-1; 8 nucleotides align to TRBD1. Germline loops: CDR1 SGDLS, CDR2 YYNGEE. This CDR3 spans 14 amino acids. The CDR3 sequence is CASSPSLTGDEQFF. In nucleotides, the CDR3 is TGTGCCAGCAGCCCTTCCTTGACAGGGGATGAACAGTTCTTC.

This sequence joins TRBV27 and TRBJ2-3; 14 bases map to TRBD2. This CDR3 has 18 residues. J lost 0 bases, V lost 6 bases, and 8 bases had no gene match. The germline V gene encodes CDR1 MNHEY and CDR2 SMNVEV (reference sequence). The CDR3 nucleotides read TGTGCCAGCAGGCCGGGACTAGCGGGAGACGACAGCACAGATACGCAGTATTTT. It is translated as CASRPGLAGDDSTDTQYF.

Sample share makes this clone medium-sized. The chain recombines TRBV7-9 with TRBJ2-1, with D possibly TRBD1 on 5 matching bases. Germline V gene sequence: CDR1 SEHNR, CDR2 FQNEAQ (reference sequence). CDR3 size: 14 residues. The V end lost 3 bases, the J end lost 3 bases, and 9 bases lay between the germline ends. This CDR3 is CASSFGQGYNEQFF. The CDR3 bases are TGTGCCAGCAGCTTTGGCCAGGGCTACAATGAGCAGTTCTTC.

This rearrangement joins TRBV6-6 to TRBJ1-1, with TRBD1 identical over 9 bases. The length of the CDR3 is 11 residues. The V and J ends lost 9 bases and 8 bases, in that order; junction bases with no gene match: 4. Germline CDR1 MNHNY, CDR2 SVGAGI (reference sequence). CDR3 bases: TGTGCCAGTGACAGGGGGGCCGAAGCTTTCTTT. Protein sequence: CASDRGAEAFF.

This chain joins TRBV7-9 and TRBJ2-2, with D perhaps TRBD2 (6 bases). The V gene lost 5 bases and the J gene lost 3 bases, with 16 bases spanning the gap. The CDR3 sequence is 16 residues long. Germline V lookup: CDR1 SEHNR, CDR2 FQNEAQ (reference sequence). The CDR3 here is CASSPLAPQDTGELFF. CDR3 DNA sequence: TGTGCCAGCAGCCCTCTAGCGCCCCAGGACACCGGGGAGCTGTTTTTT.

The chain links TRBV4-1 to TRBJ1-1; tentative D call: TRBD1 (5 bases). There are 12 residues in the CDR3. V was cut by 3 bases and J by 5 bases, with 7 bases left in between. The germline gives CDR1 MGHRA, CDR2 YSYEKL. CDR3 bases: TGCGCCAGCAGCCAGCAGGGTACTGAAGCTTTCTTT. Translation: CASSQQGTEAFF.

The chain employs TRBV7-3 and TRBJ2-7; D is ambiguous. The CDR3 runs 15 residues. V lost 2 bases to trimming and J lost 2 bases, with 13 bases between them. CDR1 SGHTA and CDR2 FQGTGA come from the germline V gene. Here the CDR3 DNA reads TGTGCCAGCAGCTTATTCGGATTTGGCCCCTACGAGCAGTACTTC. Amino acid sequence: CASSLFGFGPYEQYF.

By share, this clone ranks as medium-sized (0.01 to 0.1%). CDR3 nucleotide sequence: TGTGCCAGCAGTTTATCCCCCGGGACAGGGACCGGGGAGCTGTTTTTT. It translates to CASSLSPGTGTGELFF. The V call is TRBV27, the J call TRBJ2-2; TRBD1 agrees at 9 bases. Losses at the gene ends were 0 bases for V and 5 bases for J; bases not matched to a gene: 4. The CDR3 consists of 16 residues. CDR1 MNHEY and CDR2 SMNVEV come from the germline V gene (reference sequence).

CDR3 region: CASSPPWDRGPDTQYF. CDR3 sequence (DNA): TGTGCCAGCAGTCCCCCCTGGGACAGGGGCCCAGATACGCAGTATTTT. V is TRBV6-6 and J is TRBJ2-3, with 10 nucleotides matching TRBD1. Trimming took 5 bases from V and 4 from J; bases not matched to a gene: 9. Germline CDR1 and CDR2: MNHNY and SVGAGI (reference sequence). This CDR3 spans 16 amino acids.

This chain uses TRBV5-1 with TRBJ2-3; D remains ambiguous. Germline loops: CDR1 SGHRS, CDR2 YFSETQ. This CDR3 has 15 residues. Trimming took 5 bases from V and 0 from J, leaving 13 bases between them. CDR3 in amino acids: CASSFLVPSTDTQYF. In DNA, the CDR3 is TGCGCCAGCAGTTTTCTAGTGCCTAGCACAGATACGCAGTATTTT. The full variable domain, in which reference TRBV5-1 and TRBJ2-3 provide the parts outside the CDR3, is KAGVTQTPRYLIKTRGQQVTLSCSPISGHRSVSWYQQTPGQGLQFLFEYFSETQRNKGNFPGRFSGRQFSNSRSEMNVSTLELGDSALYLCASSFLVPSTDTQYFGPGTRLTVL.

This clone occurred many times. The chain links TRBV6-4 to TRBJ2-5; 12 bases map to TRBD2. The CDR3 runs to 15 residues. Germline V gene data show CDR1 as MRHNA and CDR2 as SNTAGT. V lost 5 bases to trimming and J lost 2 bases; unmatched junction nucleotides: 3. In DNA, the CDR3 is TGTGCCAGCAGTCCCGGGACTAGCGGGCAAGAGACCCAGTACTTC. This sequence encodes CASSPGTSGQETQYF.

This rearrangement joins TRBV27 to TRBJ2-1; 7 bases match TRBD2. Germline CDR1 MNHEY, CDR2 SMNVEV (reference sequence). The CDR3 length is 15 residues. Trimming took 6 bases from V and 4 from J; bases not matched to a gene: 9. The CDR3 sequence: CASSLGLVEYNEQFF. The DNA of the CDR3 is TGTGCCAGCAGCTTAGGACTAGTGGAATACAATGAGCAGTTCTTC.

V gene TRBV6-1 combines with J gene TRBJ1-1; D gene unclear. V was cut by 6 bases and J by 4 bases, with 6 bases left in between. This CDR3 comprises 11 residues. Germline loops: CDR1 MNHNS, CDR2 SASEGT. The DNA for the CDR3 is TGTGCCAGCAGCAAAGGCACTGAAGCTTTCTTT. This gives the protein CASSKGTEAFF.

V gene TRBV6-5 combines with J gene TRBJ2-3; D uncertain. The V gene lost 6 bases and the J gene lost 4 bases, with 8 bases spanning the gap. Germline loops: CDR1 MNHEY, CDR2 SVGAGI. CDR3 size: 12 residues. The chain's CDR3 is CASSQAADTQYF. The CDR3 nucleotides read TGTGCCAGCAGCCAGGCGGCAGATACGCAGTATTTT.

The chain recombines TRBV27 with TRBJ2-6; possible D gene TRBD2, 5 bases. CDR1 is MNHEY, CDR2 SMNVEV, per germline (reference sequence). The CDR3 consists of 14 residues. V shed 8 bases and J shed 1 base, with 9 bases lying between them. CDR3 in amino acids: CASSRASGANVLTF. CDR3 DNA sequence: TGTGCCAGCTCGAGGGCTTCTGGGGCCAACGTCCTGACTTTC.

The rearrangement links TRBV7-2 to TRBJ1-1, with 7 bases matching TRBD1. The germline gives CDR1 SGHTA, CDR2 FQGNSA. CDR3 size: 17 residues. Unmatched junction bases numbered 14, after V lost 0 bases and J lost 7 bases. The CDR3 reads CASSLAIATRTGDEAFF. CDR3 DNA sequence: TGTGCCAGCAGCTTAGCTATTGCTACCCGGACAGGAGATGAAGCTTTCTTT.

CDR3 sequence reads: CASSPGAITGEQYF. The CDR3 DNA is TGTGCCAGCAGCCCCGGAGCAATTACGGGCGAGCAGTACTTC. This chain links TRBV4-2 with TRBJ2-7, with D hard to call. V lost 4 bases and J 6 bases, leaving 16 bases between the germline ends. The length of the CDR3 is 14 residues. CDR1 is LGHNA and CDR2 is YNFKEQ in the germline V gene.

There are a few counts of this clone. The chain links TRBV30 to TRBJ1-1; 7 nucleotides align to TRBD1. CDR3 length: 14 residues. The ends lost 3 bases at V and 1 base at J; junction bases unmatched: 5. Germline CDR1 GTSNPN, CDR2 SVGIG (reference sequence). The DNA of the CDR3 is TGTGCCTGGAGCTTTTACAGGGGGAACACTGAAGCTTTCTTT. Protein: CAWSFYRGNTEAFF.

In regard to this clone: Its ends do not fully match the called genes, so a read error is possible. This chain uses TRBV7-9 with TRBJ2-1; perhaps TRBD2 as D (6 bases). Per the germline V gene, CDR1 is SEHNR and CDR2 is FQNEAQ (reference sequence). The CDR3 is 13 residues long. CDR3 amino acids: CATGLPSCNEQFF. The CDR3 DNA follows: TGTGCCACGGGACTGCCCTCCTGCAATGAGCAGTTCTTC.

The V and J genes are TRBV15 and TRBJ2-7, with 9 bases aligning to TRBD2. The J segment lost 3 bases and the V segment lost 0 bases, leaving 6 bases of the junction unmatched. The CDR3 is made up of 16 amino acids. The V gene's germline CDR1 is LNHNV and CDR2 YYDKDF (reference sequence). CDR3 residues: CATSRDKLAGVYEQYF. CDR3 DNA sequence: TGTGCCACCAGCAGAGATAAGTTAGCGGGAGTCTACGAGCAGTACTTC.